The TCR beta chain under discussion was sequenced for a study of blood T cells in healthy people across ages. Across the study: Capture by template switching was about one barcoded beta molecule per two T cells.

This CDR3 has 14 amino acids. V was cut by 4 bases and J by 6 bases, with 15 bases left in between. Germline V gene lookup returns CDR1 MNHNS and CDR2 SASEGT. It was with a sample-barcoded 5' primer and a J-beta primer mix that a second PCR of roughly 6 to 11 cycles was run. Any given sample supplied a minimum of 2.5 million CDR3-containing paired-end reads. A single record per CDR3 protein comes from TCRdb applying MiXCR to the 5' RACE reads. The sample yields fewer than 800,000 distinct CDR3 sequences, around 20% seen once. V is TRBV6-1 and J is TRBJ1-2; D not resolved. This TCR derives from a man between 65 and 80 years old in good health. Sequenced material: blood. The CDR3: CASSARAGRDGYTF. The CDR3 coding sequence is TGTGCCAGCAGTGCCCGGGCCGGGAGGGATGGCTACACCTTC.